These 24 T cell receptor beta chains came from one sample sequenced in a study of T cell responses to AZD1222 COVID-19 vaccine. The protocol was immunoSEQ multiplex PCR, while the TCRdb copy is restricted to in-frame clones and leaves out a portion. The repertoire holds approximately 100,000 clones, about 90% seen once, with around 9% in the top ten. The sample was peripheral blood, taken on day 0 of AZD1222 vaccination. These receptor sequences come from an adult in good health.

This chain joins TRBV7-2 and TRBJ2-5; perhaps TRBD2 as D (5 bases). Trimming left V 0 bases short and J 4 bases short, with 9 bases between. The CDR3 sequence is 14 residues long. Germline lookup yields CDR1 SGHTA and CDR2 FQGNSA. For the CDR3, the DNA is TGTGCCAGCAGCTTAGCCGGGGTTCGAGAGACCCAGTACTTC. Protein product: CASSLAGVRETQYF.

The rearrangement joins TRBV4-3 to TRBJ1-1; 10 bases are shared with TRBD1. Trimming took 1 base from V and 1 from J; bases not matched to a gene: 3. Germline V gene sequence: CDR1 LGHNA, CDR2 YSLEER. The CDR3 length is 16 residues. DNA of the CDR3: TGCGCCAGCAGCCAAGCCGACAGGGGGCCGAACACTGAAGCTTTCTTT. It codes for CASSQADRGPNTEAFF.

This clone was seen a single time. The chain links TRBV27 to TRBJ1-1; D perhaps matches TRBD1 (5 bases). Germline V CDR1 and CDR2: MNHEY, SMNVEV (reference sequence). The CDR3 is 12 amino acids. Trimming took off 0 bases at V and 7 bases at J, with 6 bases between the two ends. The CDR3 protein is CASSLSGGEAFF. The CDR3 DNA sequence: TGTGCCAGCAGTTTATCGGGGGGTGAAGCTTTCTTT.

The rearrangement links TRBV18 to TRBJ1-4; no clear D gene. V was cut by 5 bases and J by 0 bases, with 10 bases left in between. Germline V gene lookup returns CDR1 KGHSH and CDR2 LQKENI. The CDR3 loop spans 15 amino acids. The CDR3 bases are TGTGCCAGCTCATCTAGACTTGCAACTAATGAAAAACTGTTTTTT. It codes for CASSSRLATNEKLFF.

The chain uses TRBV28 and TRBJ2-5, with 14 bases matching TRBD2. Germline-derived CDR1 and CDR2 are MDHEN and SYDVKM. This CDR3 has 16 amino acids. V gave up 3 bases and J gave up 4 bases; unmatched junction bases: 4. The CDR3 nucleotides read TGTGCCAGCAGTTTTGCTGGACTAGCGGGAGGAGAGACCCAGTACTTC. It encodes CASSFAGLAGGETQYF.

The DNA for the CDR3 is TGTGCCACCAGCAGAGATTCGGCAGGCGTTGTTAATTCACCCCTCCACTTT. Translation: CATSRDSAGVVNSPLHF. This chain links TRBV15 with TRBJ1-6; no clear D gene. Germline V gives CDR1 LNHNV, CDR2 YYDKDF (reference sequence). CDR3 length: 17 residues. The V gene lost 0 bases and the J gene lost 6 bases, with 15 bases spanning the gap.

The chain has TRBV20-1 and TRBJ1-5; TRBD1 might be the D (5 bases). V was cut by 3 bases and J by 4 bases, with 10 bases left in between. The CDR3 has 13 amino acids. Germline V gene data show CDR1 as DFQATT and CDR2 as SNEGSKA (reference sequence). The chain's CDR3 is CSASMGVNQPQHF. In DNA form, the CDR3 reads TGCAGTGCTAGTATGGGGGTGAATCAGCCCCAGCATTTT.

The CDR3 DNA is TGTGCCAGCAGCCCCTGGACAGGGGCCCCTCAGCCCCAGCATTTT. It translates to CASSPWTGAPQPQHF. The chain uses TRBV27 and TRBJ1-5, with TRBD1 matching over 9 bases. Germline values: CDR1 MNHEY, CDR2 SMNVEV (reference sequence). The CDR3 has 15 amino acids. The ends lost 6 bases at V and 6 bases at J; junction bases unmatched: 9.

Regarding this clone: At one end, the junction sequence differs from germline, possibly due to a read error. This sequence joins TRBV28 and TRBJ1-5, with D maybe TRBD1 (6 bases). CDR3 size: 16 residues. CDR1 MDHEN and CDR2 SYDVKM come from the germline V gene. CDR3 in DNA: TGTACCAGCAGTTTAGGGTACAGGGTAAGAAGACAGCCCCAGCATTTT. Translation gives CTSSLGYRVRRQPQHF.

This clone came up a few times. The chain joins TRBV7-2 to TRBJ2-7; 12 bases align to TRBD2. In germline, CDR1 is SGHTA, CDR2 FQGNSA. J lost 6 bases, V lost 5 bases, and 8 bases had no gene match. This CDR3 region has 15 residues. The CDR3, as DNA: TGTGCCAGCAGCCCCTCGACTAGCGGGAGACGCGAGCAGTACTTC. Translating gives CASSPSTSGRREQYF.

This clone was counted once. This chain connects TRBV28 to TRBJ2-5; 9 nucleotides align to TRBD2. The CDR3 spans 15 residues. The ends lost 8 bases at V and 0 bases at J; junction bases unmatched: 7. CDR1 is MDHEN and CDR2 is SYDVKM in the germline V gene. The CDR3: CASSSGKRYQETQYF. The CDR3 nucleotides are TGTGCCAGCTCTAGCGGGAAACGCTACCAAGAGACCCAGTACTTC. Together with reference TRBV28 and TRBJ2-5, the CDR3 gives the full variable domain: DVKVTQSSRYLVKRTGEKVFLECVQDMDHENMFWYRQDPGLGLRLIYFSYDVKMKEKGDIPEGYSVSREKKERFSLILESASTNQTSMYLCASSSGKRYQETQYFGPGTRLLVL.

This chain links TRBV7-9 with TRBJ2-5; D uncertain. The ends were cut back, 3 bases at V and 5 bases at J, with 4 bases in the middle. The CDR3 spans 11 residues. CDR1 is SEHNR, CDR2 FQNEAQ, per germline (reference sequence). The DNA for the CDR3 is TGTGCCAGCAGCTTGACGGAGACCCAGTACTTC. Translation gives CASSLTETQYF.

About this clone: The junction shows a germline mismatch at one end, possibly a read error. The chain recombines TRBV24-1 with TRBJ1-5; no clear D gene. The length of the CDR3 is 14 residues. From germline, CDR1 is KGHDR and CDR2 SFDVKD. The CDR3 sequence: CATGEGYSNQPQHF. CDR3 coding DNA: TGTGCCACCGGTGAGGGTTATAGCAATCAGCCCCAGCATTTT.

The chain carries TRBV7-2 and TRBJ1-1; D unresolved. CDR1 SGHTA and CDR2 FQGNSA come from the germline V gene. CDR3 length equals 14 residues. V was trimmed by 1 base and J by 0 bases, leaving 6 bases between them. The CDR3 DNA reads as TGTGCCAGCAGCTTAGTCCCGTTGAACACTGAAGCTTTCTTT. Protein product: CASSLVPLNTEAFF.

The chain is built from TRBV28 and TRBJ1-2; D is unresolved. CDR1 and CDR2 (germline): MDHEN, SYDVKM. Deletions cut 3 bases from V and 4 bases from J, with 9 bases between. This CDR3 has 13 residues. DNA of the CDR3: TGTGCCAGCAGTTTTCCCGGAAGCTATGGCTACACCTTC. Protein: CASSFPGSYGYTF.

The chain is built from TRBV27 and TRBJ2-1; weak D call: TRBD2 (5 bases). Trimming removed 3 bases from V and 5 bases from J, with 8 bases in between. The CDR3 sequence is 13 residues long. The V gene's germline CDR1 is MNHEY and CDR2 SMNVEV (reference sequence). CDR3 region: CASSLSGDNEQFF. CDR3 nucleotide sequence: TGTGCCAGCAGTTTGAGCGGCGACAATGAGCAGTTCTTC.

The CDR3 protein is CATSDPNGGSTQYF. Written as DNA, the CDR3 is TGTGCCACCAGTGACCCGAACGGGGGGAGCACGCAGTATTTT. The V call is TRBV24-1, the J call TRBJ2-3, with 7 bases fitting TRBD2. The germline CDR1 and CDR2 sequences are KGHDR and SFDVKD. This CDR3 is built from 14 residues. Trimming removed 4 bases from V and 9 bases from J; junction bases left unmatched: 9.

The chain links TRBV3-1 (or the pseudogene TRBV3-2) to TRBJ1-6; 9 bases line up with TRBD1. This CDR3 comprises 13 residues. The germline V gene has CDR1 LGHDT and CDR2 YNNKEL (reference sequence). J gave up 10 bases and V 3 bases, and 1 base lay outside the gene matches. This CDR3 reads CASSQGQGSPLHF. The CDR3 DNA reads TGTGCCAGCAGCCAGGGACAGGGCTCACCCCTCCACTTT.

V and J are TRBV6-2 or TRBV6-3 and TRBJ1-5; no clear D gene. V lost 9 bases and J lost 5, with 17 bases in between. Germline lookup yields CDR1 MNHEY and CDR2 SVGEGT. CDR3 length: 14 amino acids. The CDR3: CARSDLGIYQPQHF. In DNA form, the CDR3 reads TGTGCCAGGAGCGATTTAGGGATCTATCAGCCCCAGCATTTT.

The gene calls are TRBV10-2 and TRBJ2-7; 8 bases match TRBD2. Trimming at V came to 3 bases and at J to 2 bases, leaving 6 bases not matched to a gene. From germline, CDR1 is WSHSY and CDR2 SAAADI. The CDR3 consists of 15 residues. Written as DNA, the CDR3 is TGCGCCAGCAGTGAAGGCGGGAGGAATCCCTACGAGCAGTACTTC. Translation gives CASSEGGRNPYEQYF.

This chain connects TRBV5-1 to TRBJ2-5, with TRBD2 matching over 9 bases. CDR3 length: 14 amino acids. V shed 0 bases and J 4 bases; nucleotides not matched to a gene: 1. The germline V gene encodes CDR1 SGHRS and CDR2 YFSETQ. CDR3 nucleotide sequence: TGCGCCAGCAGCTTGGTGCGGGGGGGAGAGACCCAGTACTTC. This translates into CASSLVRGGETQYF.

The sample holds one count of this clone. CDR3: CASSLVRQETQYF. CDR3 DNA: TGTGCCAGCAGCTTAGTACGGCAAGAGACCCAGTACTTC. This sequence joins TRBV7-2 and TRBJ2-5, with D unclear. This CDR3 contains 13 residues. Germline assignment: CDR1 SGHTA and CDR2 FQGNSA. The V end was cut by 1 base, the J end by 2 bases, with 5 bases between. The full variable domain, with the rest looked up from reference TRBV7-2 and TRBJ2-5, is GAGVSQSPSNKVTEKGKDVELRCDPISGHTALYWYRQSLGQGLEFLIYFQGNSAPDKSGLPSDRFSAERTGGSVSTLTIQRTQQEDSAVYLCASSLVRQETQYFGPGTRLLVL.

The chain uses TRBV5-4 and TRBJ2-1; TRBD2 aligns across 10 bases. With V trimmed by 5 bases and J by 8 bases, 7 bases remained unmatched. In germline, CDR1 is SGHNT, CDR2 YYREEE (reference sequence). The CDR3 runs 14 residues. CDR3 DNA sequence: TGTGCCAGCAGGGGGGCTAGCGGGAGCGATGAGCAGTTCTTC. It codes for CASRGASGSDEQFF.

The chain carries TRBV5-4 and TRBJ2-3; 11 positions match TRBD2. This CDR3 comprises 16 residues. V lost 2 bases to trimming and J lost 7 bases; unmatched junction nucleotides: 9. Germline assignment: CDR1 SGHNT and CDR2 YYREEE (reference sequence). DNA for the CDR3: TGTGCCAGCAGCTTTTCTCTAGCGGGGGGCTTAAATACGCAGTATTTT. It codes for CASSFSLAGGLNTQYF.